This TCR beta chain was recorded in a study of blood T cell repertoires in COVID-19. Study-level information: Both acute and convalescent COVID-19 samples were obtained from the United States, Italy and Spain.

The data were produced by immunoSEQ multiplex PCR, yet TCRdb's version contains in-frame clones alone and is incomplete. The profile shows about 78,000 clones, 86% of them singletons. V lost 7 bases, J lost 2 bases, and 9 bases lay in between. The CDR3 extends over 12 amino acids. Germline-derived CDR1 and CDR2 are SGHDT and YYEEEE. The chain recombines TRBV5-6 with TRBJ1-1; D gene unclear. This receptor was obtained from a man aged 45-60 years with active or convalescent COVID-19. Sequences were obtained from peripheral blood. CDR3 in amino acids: CASGLFNTEAFF. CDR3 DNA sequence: TGTGCCAGCGGGCTATTTAACACTGAAGCTTTCTTT.